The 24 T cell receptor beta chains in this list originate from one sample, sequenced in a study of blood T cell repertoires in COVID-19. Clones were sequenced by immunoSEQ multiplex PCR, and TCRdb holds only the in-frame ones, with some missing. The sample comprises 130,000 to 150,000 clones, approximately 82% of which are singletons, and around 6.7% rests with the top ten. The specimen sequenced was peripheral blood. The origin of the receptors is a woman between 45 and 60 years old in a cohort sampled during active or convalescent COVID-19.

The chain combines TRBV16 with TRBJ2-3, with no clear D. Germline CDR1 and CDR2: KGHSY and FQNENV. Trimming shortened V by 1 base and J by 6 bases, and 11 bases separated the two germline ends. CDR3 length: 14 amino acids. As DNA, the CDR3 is TGTGCCAGCAGCCAATTTCAGGTTCAGGATACGCAGTATTTT. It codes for CASSQFQVQDTQYF. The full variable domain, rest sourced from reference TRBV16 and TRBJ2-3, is GEEVAQTPKHLVRGEGQKAKLYCAPIKGHSYVFWYQQVLKNEFKFLISFQNENVFDETGMPKERFSAKCLPNSPCSLEIQATKLEDSAVYFCASSQFQVQDTQYFGPGTRLTVL.

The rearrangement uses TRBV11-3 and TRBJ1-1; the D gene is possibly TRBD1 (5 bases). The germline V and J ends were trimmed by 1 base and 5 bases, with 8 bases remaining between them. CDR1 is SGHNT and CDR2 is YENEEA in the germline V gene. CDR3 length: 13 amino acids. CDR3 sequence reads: CASSLVGGTEAFF. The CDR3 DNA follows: TGTGCCAGCAGCTTAGTCGGGGGGACTGAAGCTTTCTTT.

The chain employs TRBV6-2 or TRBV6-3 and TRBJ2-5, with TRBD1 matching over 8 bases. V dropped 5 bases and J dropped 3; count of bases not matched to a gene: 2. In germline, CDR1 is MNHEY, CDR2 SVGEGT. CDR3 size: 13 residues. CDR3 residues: CASSETGEETQYF. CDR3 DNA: TGTGCCAGCAGTGAGACAGGGGAAGAGACCCAGTACTTC.

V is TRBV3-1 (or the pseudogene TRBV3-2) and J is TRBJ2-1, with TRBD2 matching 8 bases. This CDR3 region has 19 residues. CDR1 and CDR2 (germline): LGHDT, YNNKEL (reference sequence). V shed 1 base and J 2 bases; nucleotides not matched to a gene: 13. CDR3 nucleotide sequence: TGTGCCAGCAGCCAAGGTTACGGGGGGGCTGTACCCCCCTACAATGAGCAGTTCTTC. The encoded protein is CASSQGYGGAVPPYNEQFF.

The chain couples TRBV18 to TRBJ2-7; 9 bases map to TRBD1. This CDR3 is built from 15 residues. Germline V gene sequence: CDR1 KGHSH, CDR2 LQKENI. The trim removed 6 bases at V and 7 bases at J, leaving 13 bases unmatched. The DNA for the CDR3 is TGTGCCAGCTCCTCCTATGGACAGGGGACGGGGGAGCAGTACTTC. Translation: CASSSYGQGTGEQYF.

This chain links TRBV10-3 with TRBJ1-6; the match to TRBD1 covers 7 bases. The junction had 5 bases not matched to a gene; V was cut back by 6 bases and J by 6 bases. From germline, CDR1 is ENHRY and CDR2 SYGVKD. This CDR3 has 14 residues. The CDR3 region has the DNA TGTGCCATCAGGGAGGGGGCTCCTAATTCACCCCTCCACTTT. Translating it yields CAIREGAPNSPLHF.

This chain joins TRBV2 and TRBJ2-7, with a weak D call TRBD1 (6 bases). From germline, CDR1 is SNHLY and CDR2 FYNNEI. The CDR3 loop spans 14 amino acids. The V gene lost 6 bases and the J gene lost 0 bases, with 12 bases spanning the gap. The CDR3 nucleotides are TGTGCCAGCAGGGGGACAATTCTCTCCTACGAGCAGTACTTC. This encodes CASRGTILSYEQYF.

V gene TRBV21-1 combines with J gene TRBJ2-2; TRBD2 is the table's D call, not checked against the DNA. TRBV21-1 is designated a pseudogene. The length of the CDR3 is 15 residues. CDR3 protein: CASSKASQGGTELFF. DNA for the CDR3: TGTGCCAGCAGCAAAGCTAGCCAGGGAGGGACGGAGCTGTTTTTT.

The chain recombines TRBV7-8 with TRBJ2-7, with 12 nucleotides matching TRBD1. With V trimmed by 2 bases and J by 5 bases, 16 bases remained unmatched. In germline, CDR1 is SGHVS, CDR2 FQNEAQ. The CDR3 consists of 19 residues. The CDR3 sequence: CASSLRWDRGQERVHEQYF. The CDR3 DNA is TGTGCCAGCAGCTTACGCTGGGACAGGGGGCAGGAAAGAGTCCACGAGCAGTACTTC.

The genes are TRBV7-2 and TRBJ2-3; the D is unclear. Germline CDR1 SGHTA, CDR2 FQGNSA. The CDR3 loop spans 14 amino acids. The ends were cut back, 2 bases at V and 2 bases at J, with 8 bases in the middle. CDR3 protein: CASSLSPNTDTQYF. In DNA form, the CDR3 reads TGTGCCAGCAGCTTAAGTCCTAACACAGATACGCAGTATTTT.

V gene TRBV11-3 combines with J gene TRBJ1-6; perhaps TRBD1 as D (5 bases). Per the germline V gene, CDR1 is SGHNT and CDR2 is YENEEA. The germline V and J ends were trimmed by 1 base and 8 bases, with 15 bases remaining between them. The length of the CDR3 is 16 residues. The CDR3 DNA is TGTGCCAGCAGCTTAGTCCCGACAGAAGCAGATTCACCCCTCCACTTT. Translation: CASSLVPTEADSPLHF.

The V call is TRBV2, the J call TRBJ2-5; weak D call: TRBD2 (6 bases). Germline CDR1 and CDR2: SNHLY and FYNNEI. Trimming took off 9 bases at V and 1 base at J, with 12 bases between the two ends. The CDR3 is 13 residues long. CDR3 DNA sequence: TGTGCCAGTATATCCGGGAGCCAAGAGACCCAGTACTTC. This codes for CASISGSQETQYF.

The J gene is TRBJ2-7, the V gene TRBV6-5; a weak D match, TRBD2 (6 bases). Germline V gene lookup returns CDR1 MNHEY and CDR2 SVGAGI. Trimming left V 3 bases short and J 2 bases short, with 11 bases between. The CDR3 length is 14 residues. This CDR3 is CASSYRGFAYEQYF. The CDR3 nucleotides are TGTGCCAGCAGTTATCGGGGGTTCGCCTACGAGCAGTACTTC.

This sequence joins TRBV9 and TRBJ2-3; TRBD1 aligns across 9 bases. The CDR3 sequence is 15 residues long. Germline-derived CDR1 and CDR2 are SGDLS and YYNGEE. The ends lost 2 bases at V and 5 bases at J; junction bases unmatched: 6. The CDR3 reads CASSVTGGMGDTQYF. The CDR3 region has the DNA TGTGCCAGCAGCGTTACAGGGGGCATGGGAGATACGCAGTATTTT.

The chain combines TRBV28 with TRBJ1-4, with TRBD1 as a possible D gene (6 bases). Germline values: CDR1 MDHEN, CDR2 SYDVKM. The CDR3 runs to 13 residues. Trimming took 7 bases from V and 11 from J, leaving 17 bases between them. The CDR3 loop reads CASKDSQNRKLFF. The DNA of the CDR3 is TGTGCCAGCAAGGACAGCCAGAATCGGAAACTGTTTTTT.

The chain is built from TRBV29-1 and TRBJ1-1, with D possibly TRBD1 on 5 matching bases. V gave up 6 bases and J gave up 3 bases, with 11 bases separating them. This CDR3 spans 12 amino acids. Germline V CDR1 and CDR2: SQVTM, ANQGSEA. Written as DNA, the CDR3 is TGCAGCGTGACGACAGTATACACTGAAGCTTTCTTT. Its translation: CSVTTVYTEAFF.

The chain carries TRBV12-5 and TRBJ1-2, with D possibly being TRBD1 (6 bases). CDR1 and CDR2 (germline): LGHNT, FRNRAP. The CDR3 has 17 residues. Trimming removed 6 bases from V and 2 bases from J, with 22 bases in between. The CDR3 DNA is TGTGCTAGTGGGGAAGGAGAGCTTCGGACAGCGAACTATGGCTACACCTTC. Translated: CASGEGELRTANYGYTF.

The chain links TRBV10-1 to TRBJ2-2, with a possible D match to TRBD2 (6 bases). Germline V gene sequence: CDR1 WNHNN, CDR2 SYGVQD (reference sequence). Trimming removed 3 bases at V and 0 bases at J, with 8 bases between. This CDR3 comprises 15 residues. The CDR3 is CASSDTGANTGELFF. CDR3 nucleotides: TGCGCCAGCAGTGATACGGGAGCGAACACCGGGGAGCTGTTTTTT.

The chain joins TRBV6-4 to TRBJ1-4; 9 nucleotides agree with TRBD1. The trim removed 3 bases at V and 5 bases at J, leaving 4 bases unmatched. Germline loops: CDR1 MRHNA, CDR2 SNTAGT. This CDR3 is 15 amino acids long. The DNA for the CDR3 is TGTGCCAGCAGTGAATCGGGGACAGGGAATGAAAAACTGTTTTTT. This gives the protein CASSESGTGNEKLFF.

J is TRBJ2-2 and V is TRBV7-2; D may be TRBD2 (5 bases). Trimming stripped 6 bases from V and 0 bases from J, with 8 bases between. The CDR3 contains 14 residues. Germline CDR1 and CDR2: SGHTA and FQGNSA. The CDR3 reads CASREASNTGELFF. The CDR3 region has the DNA TGTGCCAGCAGGGAGGCATCGAACACCGGGGAGCTGTTTTTT.

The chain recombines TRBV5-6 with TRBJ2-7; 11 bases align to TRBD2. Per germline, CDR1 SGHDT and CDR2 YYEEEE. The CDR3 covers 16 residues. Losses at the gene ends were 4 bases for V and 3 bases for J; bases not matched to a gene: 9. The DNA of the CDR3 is TGTGCCAGCAGCCAACTAATAGCGGGGGGGCTCTACGAGCAGTACTTC. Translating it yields CASSQLIAGGLYEQYF.

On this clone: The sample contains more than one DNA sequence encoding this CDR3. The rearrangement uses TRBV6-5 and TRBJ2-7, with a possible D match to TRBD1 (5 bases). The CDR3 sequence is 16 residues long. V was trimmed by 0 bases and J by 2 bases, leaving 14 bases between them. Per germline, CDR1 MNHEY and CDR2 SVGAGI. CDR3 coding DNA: TGTGCCAGCAGTTACTCCGGCCAGGGTGTAACCTACGAGCAGTACTTC. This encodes CASSYSGQGVTYEQYF.

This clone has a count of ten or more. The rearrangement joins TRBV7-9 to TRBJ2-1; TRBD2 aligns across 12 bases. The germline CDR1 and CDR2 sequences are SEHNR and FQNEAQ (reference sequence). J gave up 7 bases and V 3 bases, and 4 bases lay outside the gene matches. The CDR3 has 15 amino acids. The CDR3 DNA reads TGTGCCAGCAGCTTTACTAGCGGGGGGTTTAATGAGCAGTTCTTC. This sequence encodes CASSFTSGGFNEQFF. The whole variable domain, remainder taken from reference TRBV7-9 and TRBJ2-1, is DTGVSQNPRHKITKRGQNVTFRCDPISEHNRLYWYRQTLGQGPEFLTYFQNEAQLEKSRLLSDRFSAERPKGSFSTLEIQRTEQGDSAMYLCASSFTSGGFNEQFFGPGTRLTVL.

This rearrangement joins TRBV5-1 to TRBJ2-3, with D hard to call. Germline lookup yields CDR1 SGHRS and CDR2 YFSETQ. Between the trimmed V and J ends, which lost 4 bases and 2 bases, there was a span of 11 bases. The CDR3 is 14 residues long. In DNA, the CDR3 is TGCGCCAGCAGCCCCAAGCCGTTCACAGATACGCAGTATTTT. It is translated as CASSPKPFTDTQYF.